This paragraph reports one TCR beta chain. All patients were treatment-naive before thyroid surgery. Methods used by the authors: The study's classifier, a distant-metastasis tool for papillary thyroid cancer, was built using CDR3 differences across clinicopathological groups. TCRdb re-analyzed the PCR reads through MiXCR. Clone size and V and J calls follow TCRdb, not the original study. The sample holds around 14,000 clones, roughly 24% seen once. These data originate in a study of metastatic and nonmetastatic thyroid tumors. CDR1 is SGHAT and CDR2 is FQDESV in the germline V gene (reference sequence). CDR3 length equals 18 residues. Trimming pared 5 bases from V and 8 bases from J, leaving 28 bases between.

The chain combines TRBV11-1 with TRBJ2-1; possibly TRBD2 for D (5 bases). The sequence was obtained from a female donor with papillary thyroid cancer or a benign thyroid nodule (not recorded which). Some clones in this sample may be carry-over from other donors' samples. Sequenced material: tumor tissue. CDR3 amino acids: CASSRRPISVRADDEQFF. CDR3 DNA: TGTGCCAGCAGCCGTCGCCCTATTAGCGTTAGGGCCGATGATGAGCAGTTCTTC.